What follows are 25 T cell receptor beta chains derived from one specimen sequenced in a study of T cells in Graves' hyperthyroidism and ophthalmopathy (dated by TCRdb to about 2019). Library construction relied on multiplex PCR. Sequencing was carried out with an Illumina HiSeq 2000. Amplification of TCR beta CDR3 regions was carried out from RNA transcripts. For the first round of RT-PCR on the TCR CDR3, the HTBI primer set was used together with the Qiagen OneStep RT-PCR kit. TCRdb passed the public sequencing reads through fastp at Q25 and MiXCR, retaining productive beta sequences. CDR3 protein sequences are deduplicated, and each keeps its most common genes and DNA. For this sample there are about half a million distinct CDR3 sequences; around 21% appear just once. The ten most abundant clones make up approximately 26% of the sample. The sample was blood. These receptors were collected from a man aged 18-30 years with Graves' hyperthyroidism.

The J gene is TRBJ2-5, the V gene TRBV27, with D possibly matching TRBD2 (6 bases). Per germline, CDR1 MNHEY and CDR2 SMNVEV (reference sequence). The ends were cut back, 5 bases at V and 2 bases at J, with 24 bases in the middle. This CDR3 spans 18 amino acids. CDR3 bases: TGTGCCAGCAGTCCCAACCCTAGCGTTTTGGGGATTCAAGAGACCCAGTACTTC. Protein product: CASSPNPSVLGIQETQYF.

This chain connects TRBV12-3 or TRBV12-4 to TRBJ2-5; TRBD1 agrees at 7 bases. V dropped 6 bases and J dropped 1; count of bases not matched to a gene: 11. This CDR3 has 16 residues. CDR3 sequence (DNA): TGTGCCAGCAGCTACAGGGGCCTCCGTTTCCAAGAGACCCAGTACTTC. Translating gives CASSYRGLRFQETQYF.

This clonotype was counted between two and nine times. Written as DNA, the CDR3 is TGTGCCAGCAGCCAAGGACTAGCCAGAGAGCAGTACTTC. Protein product: CASSQGLAREQYF. V gene TRBV3-1 combines with J gene TRBJ2-7; the match to TRBD2 covers 7 bases. Trimming removed 1 base from V and 7 bases from J; junction bases left unmatched: 4. This CDR3 has 13 residues. Germline CDR1 reads LGHDT; CDR2 reads YNNKEL (reference sequence).

The rearrangement uses TRBV6-5 and TRBJ1-2; no firm D call. This CDR3 spans 13 amino acids. Trimming pared 4 bases from V and 6 bases from J, leaving 12 bases between. From germline, CDR1 is MNHEY and CDR2 SVGAGI. CDR3 sequence reads: CASSSTYADGYTF. DNA for the CDR3: TGTGCCAGCAGTTCCACATACGCGGATGGCTACACCTTC.

This clonotype was detected once. The gene calls are TRBV28 and TRBJ1-2; D call uncertain. The CDR3 runs to 13 residues. Germline CDR1 and CDR2: MDHEN and SYDVKM. V gave up 6 bases and J gave up 2 bases, with 10 bases separating them. The CDR3 loop is CASSQLINYGYTF. DNA for the CDR3: TGTGCCAGCAGCCAACTAATCAACTATGGCTACACCTTC.

This clonotype has only a few counts. The V gene is TRBV5-1, the J gene TRBJ2-5, with a tentative D call TRBD1 (6 bases). The CDR3 has 14 amino acids. The V end lost 0 bases, the J end lost 4 bases, and 10 bases lay between the germline ends. CDR1 SGHRS and CDR2 YFSETQ come from the germline V gene. The CDR3 here is CASSLGIGGETQYF. CDR3 DNA sequence: TGCGCCAGCAGCTTGGGAATAGGGGGAGAGACCCAGTACTTC.

This clonotype was observed at least ten times. The chain employs TRBV30 and TRBJ2-5, with D possibly TRBD1 on 5 matching bases. V lost 0 bases and J lost 0, with 14 bases in between. The CDR3 length is 16 residues. The germline gives CDR1 GTSNPN, CDR2 SVGIG (reference sequence). DNA of the CDR3: TGTGCCTGGAGTGTACTCCGGACACCCGACCAAGAGACCCAGTACTTC. Its protein product is CAWSVLRTPDQETQYF. Supplemented by reference TRBV30 and TRBJ2-5, the full variable domain reads SQTIHQWPATLVQPVGSPLSLECTVEGTSNPNLYWYRQAAGRGLQLLFYSVGIGQISSEVPQNLSASRPQDRQFILSSKKLLLSDSGFYLCAWSVLRTPDQETQYFGPGTRLLVL.

This clonotype occurred many times. The J gene is TRBJ2-5, the V gene TRBV12-3 or TRBV12-4; D perhaps matches TRBD2 (6 bases). CDR3 size: 13 residues. The V gene lost 4 bases and the J gene lost 0 bases, with 6 bases spanning the gap. CDR3 DNA: TGTGCCAGCAGTTGGGGGGACCAAGAGACCCAGTACTTC. As protein: CASSWGDQETQYF.

This clonotype was observed a handful of times. The rearrangement uses TRBV4-1 and TRBJ2-5; D is unresolved. The V gene lost 4 bases and the J gene lost 5 bases, with 14 bases spanning the gap. This CDR3 comprises 14 residues. Germline CDR1 reads MGHRA; CDR2 reads YSYEKL. The CDR3 nucleotides read TGCGCCAGCAGCCCCCCTTTAACTCCGGAGACCCAGTACTTC. Amino acids: CASSPPLTPETQYF.

The chain is built from TRBV30 and TRBJ2-7; D is ambiguous. The germline CDR1 and CDR2 sequences are GTSNPN and SVGIG (reference sequence). The V end was cut by 2 bases, the J end by 2 bases, with 13 bases between. This CDR3 comprises 14 residues. The CDR3 nucleotides read TGTGCCTGGAGTAACCTTGAAGGCGCCTACGAGCAGTACTTC. Amino acids: CAWSNLEGAYEQYF. The full variable domain, rest sourced from reference TRBV30 and TRBJ2-7, is SQTIHQWPATLVQPVGSPLSLECTVEGTSNPNLYWYRQAAGRGLQLLFYSVGIGQISSEVPQNLSASRPQDRQFILSSKKLLLSDSGFYLCAWSNLEGAYEQYFGPGTRLTVT.

This clonotype was counted at least ten times. The chain employs TRBV6-2 or TRBV6-3 and TRBJ1-3; unclear D gene. Trimming took 5 bases from V and 3 from J, leaving 5 bases between them. Germline CDR1 is MNHEY and CDR2 is SVGEGT. CDR3 size: 12 residues. The CDR3 coding sequence is TGTGCCAGCAGTCCGGTTGGAAACACCATATATTTT. Protein product: CASSPVGNTIYF.

This clonotype was recorded at least ten times. The chain has TRBV6-2 or TRBV6-3 and TRBJ2-7; TRBD1 matches at 8 bases. Per the germline V gene, CDR1 is MNHEY and CDR2 is SVGEGT. The CDR3 spans 14 residues. V lost 6 bases, J lost 4 bases, and 8 bases stayed unmatched. CDR3 DNA sequence: TGTGCCAGCAGACGAGACAGGGGTGTATACGAGCAGTACTTC. It specifies CASRRDRGVYEQYF.

The chain uses TRBV24-1 and TRBJ2-2, with 8 bases matching TRBD2. Trimming removed 1 base from V and 6 bases from J; junction bases left unmatched: 6. The germline CDR1 and CDR2 sequences are KGHDR and SFDVKD. The length of the CDR3 is 16 residues. This CDR3 reads CATSDFTGGPSGELFF. The CDR3 bases are TGTGCCACCAGTGATTTTACGGGAGGGCCGTCCGGGGAGCTGTTTTTT.

This clonotype occurred a few times. The V and J genes are TRBV29-1 and TRBJ2-7; D not certain. CDR1 and CDR2 (germline): SQVTM, ANQGSEA. The CDR3 has 14 residues. The germline V and J ends were trimmed by 6 bases and 2 bases, with 17 bases remaining between them. This chain's CDR3 is CSVPPGYGAYEQYF. The CDR3 coding sequence is TGCAGCGTCCCTCCCGGGTATGGGGCCTACGAGCAGTACTTC.

At least ten counts were recorded for this clonotype. J is TRBJ1-1 and V is TRBV7-2; the D is unclear. This CDR3 comprises 14 residues. With 1 base removed from V and 5 bases from J, the gap between germline ends came to 11 bases. CDR1 and CDR2 from the germline V gene are SGHTA and FQGNSA. The CDR3 nucleotides are TGTGCCAGCAGCTTAGAGCCTAGAGGTACTGAAGCTTTCTTT. This gives the protein CASSLEPRGTEAFF.

In its sample, this clonotype was seen many times. CDR3 sequence reads: CASSDETTNTGELFF. The CDR3 coding sequence is TGTGCCAGCAGTGACGAGACTACTAACACCGGGGAGCTGTTTTTT. The chain carries TRBV2 and TRBJ2-2, with D maybe TRBD2 (5 bases). V lost 3 bases and J lost 2, with 10 bases in between. The germline V gene has CDR1 SNHLY and CDR2 FYNNEI. The CDR3 totals 15 residues.

The chain joins TRBV19 to TRBJ2-5; 9 bases fit TRBD2. With 4 bases clipped from V and 6 bases from J, the junction kept 3 bases outside the gene matches. CDR3 size: 13 residues. CDR1 is LNHDA, CDR2 SQIVND, per germline (reference sequence). As DNA, the CDR3 is TGTGCCAGTAGTAGGACTAGCGAAAAGACCCAGTACTTC. This sequence encodes CASSRTSEKTQYF.

Ten or more counts support this clonotype. The chain combines TRBV30 with TRBJ2-7; D assignment may be TRBD1 or TRBD2 (5 bases each). Per germline, CDR1 GTSNPN and CDR2 SVGIG (reference sequence). V gave up 0 bases and J gave up 1 base, with 7 bases separating them. This CDR3 has 13 residues. The CDR3 protein is CAWSVGVSYEQYF. The CDR3 region has the DNA TGTGCCTGGAGTGTGGGGGTATCCTACGAGCAGTACTTC.

Concerning this clonotype: This may come from a read error, since a much larger clone is one base off. The chain uses TRBV11-2 and TRBJ1-2, with TRBD1 as a possible D gene (5 bases). This CDR3 is built from 14 residues. Germline V gene sequence: CDR1 SGHAT, CDR2 FQNNGV. CDR3 nucleotides: TGTGCCAGTGGGGGAGGAGATAACACTTATGGCTACGCCTTC. Its protein product is CASGGGDNTYGYAF.

V usage is TRBV27 and J usage is TRBJ2-7, with D unclear. Looked up from germline, CDR1 is MNHEY and CDR2 is SMNVEV (reference sequence). The CDR3 has 14 residues. The germline V and J ends were trimmed by 4 bases and 5 bases, with 15 bases remaining between them. This chain's CDR3 is CASSSLGVGHEQYF. The CDR3 nucleotides read TGTGCCAGCAGTTCCCTTGGGGTCGGACACGAGCAGTACTTC.

The V call is TRBV6-1, the J call TRBJ1-3; unclear D gene. The CDR3 totals 15 residues. V was shortened by 3 bases and J by 2 bases, with 11 bases between the two germline ends. Germline V gene lookup returns CDR1 MNHNS and CDR2 SASEGT. CDR3 region: CASSEWPLAGNTIYF. The CDR3 nucleotides are TGTGCCAGCAGTGAGTGGCCCCTAGCTGGAAACACCATATATTTT.

This clonotype was seen at least ten times. The rearrangement joins TRBV20-1 to TRBJ2-2, with 10 bases that match TRBD1. Trimming removed 5 bases from V and 3 bases from J; junction bases left unmatched: 3. In germline, CDR1 is DFQATT, CDR2 SNEGSKA (reference sequence). This CDR3 region has 14 residues. CDR3 amino acids: CSARQGAYTGELFF. CDR3 bases: TGCAGTGCTCGACAGGGGGCGTACACCGGGGAGCTGTTTTTT.

This clonotype was detected only a few times. A read error may produce the germline difference seen at one junction end. V gene TRBV7-3 combines with J gene TRBJ2-5; 7 positions match TRBD1. CDR3 length equals 15 residues. The germline V gene has CDR1 SGHTA and CDR2 FQGTGA. The CDR3 region is CAISPRQGHGETQYF. CDR3 in DNA: TGTGCCATCAGCCCCCGACAGGGCCACGGGGAGACCCAGTACTTC. Variable domain in full (rest from reference TRBV7-3 and TRBJ2-5): GAGVSQTPSNKVTEKGKYVELRCDPISGHTALYWYRQSLGQGPEFLIYFQGTGAADDSGLPNDRFFAVRPEGSVSTLKIQRTERGDSAVYLCAISPRQGHGETQYFGPGTRLLVL.

The chain uses TRBV4-1 and TRBJ2-5; 8 bases align to TRBD2. The CDR3 extends over 16 amino acids. J gave up 5 bases and V 2 bases, and 10 bases lay outside the gene matches. Germline V CDR1 and CDR2: MGHRA, YSYEKL. The DNA for the CDR3 is TGCGCCAGCAGCCAACCAGGGACTAGGTGGCGTGAGACCCAGTACTTC. Its protein is CASSQPGTRWRETQYF.

At least ten counts were recorded for this clonotype. The V and J genes are TRBV5-1 and TRBJ2-7, with no clear D. Germline values: CDR1 SGHRS, CDR2 YFSETQ. V was trimmed by 3 bases and J by 3 bases, leaving 19 bases between them. The CDR3 runs to 16 residues. The CDR3 region has the DNA TGCGCCAGCAGCTCACTTTTGGACCGTCCGTTCTACGAGCAGTACTTC. This sequence encodes CASSSLLDRPFYEQYF.